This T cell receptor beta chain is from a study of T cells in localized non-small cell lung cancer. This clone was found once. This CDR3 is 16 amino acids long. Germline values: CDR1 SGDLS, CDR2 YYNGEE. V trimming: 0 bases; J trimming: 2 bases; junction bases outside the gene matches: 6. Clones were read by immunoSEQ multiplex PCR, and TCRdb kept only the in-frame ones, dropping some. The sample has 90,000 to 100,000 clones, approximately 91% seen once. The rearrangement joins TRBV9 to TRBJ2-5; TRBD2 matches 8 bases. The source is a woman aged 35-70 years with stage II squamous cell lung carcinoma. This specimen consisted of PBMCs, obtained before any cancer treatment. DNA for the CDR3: TGTGCCAGCAGCGTAGCGGCGGGAGGTGGGCAAGAGACCCAGTACTTC. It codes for CASSVAAGGGQETQYF.